This entry features one T cell receptor beta chain sequence. Antigen: not known. This record comes from a study of cytomegalovirus exposure and HLA in healthy donors. Study background: A prior study identified 117 million unique TCR beta sequences from 200 million or so T cells. Clustering assigned 81% of the approximately 400 genotyped donors to the Caucasian-associated ancestry cluster.

The CDR3 consists of 15 residues. CDR1 is SGHTA, CDR2 FQGNSA, per germline. V lost 8 bases to trimming and J lost 3 bases; unmatched junction nucleotides: 13. Study outcomes and limitations: A later analysis reported that several of the most significant clusters appeared to be linked to common viral pathogens, among them Epstein-Barr virus. Follow-up analysis later connected one missense variant in DCLRE1C with trimming of TCR beta V- and J-genes.

Vbeta (60) and Jbeta (13) primers were used in the PCR. Assay: immunoSEQ multiplex PCR; the TCRdb copy retains only in-frame clones and omits some. The table includes 110,000 or so clones, around 69% detected once. The sequence was obtained from a man over 45 in good health and CMV-seropositive. Input material: PBMCs. This sequence joins TRBV7-2 and TRBJ2-7; TRBD1 agrees at 7 bases. CDR3 residues: CASGPSMAGGYEQYF. The DNA for the CDR3 is TGTGCCAGCGGGCCCTCTATGGCAGGGGGCTACGAGCAGTACTTC.